This TCR beta chain is from a study of T cell responses to AZD1222 COVID-19 vaccine. The table came from immunoSEQ multiplex PCR; TCRdb's copy has only in-frame clones and leaves some out. Of about 130,000 clones in the sample, 88% were seen once. This clone occurred once. The CDR3 runs 15 residues. The junction had 5 bases not matched to a gene; V was cut back by 1 base and J by 6 bases. Germline assignment: CDR1 SEHNR and CDR2 FQNEAQ (reference sequence). J is TRBJ1-5 and V is TRBV7-9; TRBD1 agrees at 8 bases. This TCR was sampled from an adult who received the AZD1222 COVID-19 vaccine. The specimen comprised peripheral blood, sampled 28 days after the second AZD1222 dose. CDR3 DNA sequence: TGTGCCAGCAGCTTAGGGACAGGGAGTCCTCAGCCCCAGCATTTT. Encoded protein: CASSLGTGSPQPQHF.